This T cell receptor beta chain was recovered during a study of shared clonotypes between healthy human individuals. At the level of the study: Each donor's CD8 memory used one plate, CD8 naive two, each CD4 subset three.

The V gene lost 2 bases and the J gene lost 1 base, with 7 bases spanning the gap. The CDR3 length is 14 residues. Germline CDR1 MNHEY, CDR2 SMNVEV (reference sequence). Study-wide results and limits: The genetic and exposure-history diversity represented was limited by few donors.

As processed by the authors: Junction-only sequences without quality scores were provided by ImmunoSEQ, so filtering was different. Clones were sequenced by immunoSEQ multiplex PCR, and TCRdb holds only the in-frame ones, with some missing. D and trimming come from the DNA, and the V and J calls and clone size come from that table. Seen here are 2 million to 2.5 million clones, about 95% observed once, and the top ten hold 0.85% to 1.3%. As concerns this clone: The antigen is unknown. The sample carries other DNA sequences with the same CDR3.

Naive CD8 cells were CD45RO-negative, positively selected for CCR7, excluding terminally differentiated effector memory CD45RA+ cells. Recent vaccinations or acute infections were absent in the healthy HIV-negative adult donors. The sequenced material came from naive CD8+ T cells sorted from blood. This TCR came from a man younger than 35 in good health. The chain has TRBV27 and TRBJ2-3; no reliable D call. CDR3 amino acids: CASSLLDRTDTQYF. The CDR3 DNA sequence: TGTGCCAGCAGTTTACTTGATCGCACAGATACGCAGTATTTT.